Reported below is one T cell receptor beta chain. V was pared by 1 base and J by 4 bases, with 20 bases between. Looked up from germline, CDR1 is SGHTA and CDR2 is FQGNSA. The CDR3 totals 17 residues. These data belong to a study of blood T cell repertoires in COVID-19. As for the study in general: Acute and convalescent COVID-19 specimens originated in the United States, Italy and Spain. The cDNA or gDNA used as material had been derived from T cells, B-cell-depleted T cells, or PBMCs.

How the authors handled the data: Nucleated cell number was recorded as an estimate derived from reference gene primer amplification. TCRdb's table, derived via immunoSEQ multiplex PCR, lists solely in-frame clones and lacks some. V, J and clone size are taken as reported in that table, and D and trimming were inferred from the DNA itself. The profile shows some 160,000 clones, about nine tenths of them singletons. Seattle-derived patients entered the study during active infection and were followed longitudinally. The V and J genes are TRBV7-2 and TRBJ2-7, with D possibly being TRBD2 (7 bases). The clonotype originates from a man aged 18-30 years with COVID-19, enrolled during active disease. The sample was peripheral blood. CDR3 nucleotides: TGTGCCAGCAGCTTAGGGGGGGGCGGATCCCTTATGTACGAGCAGTACTTC. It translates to CASSLGGGGSLMYEQYF.